The clone carrying this T cell receptor beta chain has just a few counts. The target antigen is unknown. Researchers took RNA transcripts and amplified TCR beta CDR3 regions from them. RT-PCR with HTBI primers came first, then second-round multiplex PCR. TCRdb passed the multiplex PCR reads through MiXCR, listing each CDR3 protein once. The sample has about 240,000 distinct CDR3 sequences, around 50% seen once; the top ten hold 40% to 55%. CDR1 and CDR2 from the germline V gene are SEHNR and FQNEAQ (reference sequence). The V and J ends lost 3 bases and 5 bases respectively, with 5 bases between them. The CDR3 runs to 11 residues. The entry originates in a study of Graves' ophthalmopathy and Graves' hyperthyroidism. Findings and caveats of the study: Appearing in blood as well were most expanded thyroid clonotypes above 0.001 frequency.

This clonotype originated in an adult man with Graves' ophthalmopathy. The chain employs TRBV7-9 and TRBJ2-7, with D hard to call. The sequencing input was peripheral blood. This chain's CDR3 is CASSFLNEQYF. The CDR3 DNA sequence: TGTGCCAGCAGCTTTTTGAACGAGCAGTACTTC.